A single T cell receptor beta chain is shown here with its context. This specimen belongs to a study of blood T cell repertoires in COVID-19. Turning to the study itself: Sites across the United States, Italy and Spain contributed samples from acute and convalescent COVID-19. T cells, B-cell-depleted T cells, or PBMCs supplied cDNA or gDNA.

Per germline, CDR1 SEHNR and CDR2 FQNEAQ (reference sequence). CDR3 length: 15 residues. V shed 2 bases and J shed 5 bases, with 16 bases lying between them. Per the study methods: For nucleated cells, counts were estimated from reference gene primer amplification. Only in-frame clones appear in the TCRdb table, and some are missing; sequencing was by immunoSEQ multiplex PCR. V, J and clone size derive from that table, while D and trimming were established from the DNA sequence. The table has 250,000 to 350,000 clones, around 89% seen once. The material sequenced was peripheral blood. V and J are TRBV7-9 and TRBJ2-7; weak D call: TRBD1 (5 bases). This TCR came from a man aged 25 to 45 with acute or convalescent COVID-19. The CDR3 DNA sequence: TGTGCCAGCAGCTTACCATCTCTGGGGCTCAACGAGCAGTACTTC. This gives the protein CASSLPSLGLNEQYF.